The clone carrying this T cell receptor (beta chain) came up once. Its matching antigen is unknown. One junction end does not reproduce the germline sequence, and a read error may be involved. The data stem from a study of radiotherapy plus CTLA-4 blockade in lung cancer. Study-wide results and limits: Response was reportedly best predicted by early blood T cell clone dynamics, with interferon-beta. In blood, after radiotherapy plus ipilimumab, tumor-derived TCR clones expanded.

Libraries were prepared by immunoSEQ multiplex PCR; TCRdb keeps only in-frame clonotypes and omits some of them. In the table there are 11,000 to 15,000 clones, 70% to 90% of which are singletons. Germline loops: CDR1 WSHSY, CDR2 SAAADI. This CDR3 spans 14 amino acids. The chain carries TRBV10-2 and TRBJ2-3, with D possibly being TRBD1 (6 bases). The material sequenced was peripheral blood, taken from a patient treated with radiotherapy plus ipilimumab. This receptor was taken from a human donor with non-small cell lung cancer that progressed on radiotherapy plus ipilimumab. Some clones in this sample may be carry-over from other donors' samples. CDR3 sequence: CASSDKGTTGTQYF. The CDR3 bases are TGCGCCAGCAGTGATAAAGGGACAACAGGTACGCAGTATTTT.